The entry below gives a single T cell receptor (beta chain) sequence along with its context. Clones were sequenced by immunoSEQ multiplex PCR, and TCRdb holds only the in-frame ones, with some missing. The sample includes 110,000 to 150,000 clones, 85% to 95% of them seen just once. The data belong to a study of T cell responses to AZD1222 COVID-19 vaccine. The sequences come from peripheral blood, collected on day 0 of AZD1222 vaccination. The clonotype originates from an adult in good health.

The CDR3 sequence is CASSFGLYTSDGELFF. The CDR3, as DNA: TGTGCCAGCAGTTTTGGTCTCTATACTAGTGACGGGGAGCTGTTTTTT. The V and J genes are TRBV28 and TRBJ2-2; perhaps TRBD2 as D (5 bases). The CDR3 is 16 amino acids. The V gene lost 3 bases and the J gene lost 7 bases, with 18 bases spanning the gap. CDR1 and CDR2 from the germline V gene are MDHEN and SYDVKM.